The sequence of this T cell receptor (beta chain) was determined in a study of regulatory T cells in long-lasting Graves disease. Regarding the study as a whole: Persistent disease was characterized by preferential usage of TRBV28, TRBJ1-2 and TRBJ2-5. Persistent Graves' patients showed a TCR diversity that was lower than that of newly diagnosed ones.

iRepertoire HTBI primers and Arm-PCR of CDR3 regions built TCR beta libraries. Per the original methods: Overall, samples carried approximately 60 TRBV and 14 TRBJ segments. From the multiplex PCR reads, TCRdb called clonotypes with MiXCR, one entry per CDR3 protein. TCRdb, not the authors, supplied the V and J calls. This repertoire shows some 230,000 distinct CDR3 sequences, 18% found once; its top ten account for approximately 20%. This clonotype was counted many times. Its antigen is as yet unknown. The time point denotes: newly diagnosed GD, antithyroid drugs for less than 3 months. PBMC RNA served as the TCR library source. Patients met American Thyroid Association criteria for Graves' disease. V lost 3 bases and J 4 bases, leaving 12 bases between the germline ends. The CDR3 is made up of 14 amino acids. The V gene's germline CDR1 is SGHTA and CDR2 FQGTGA.

The clonotype originates from a female donor with Graves disease. The V call is TRBV7-3, the J call TRBJ1-1; D is possibly TRBD1 (5 bases). Sequencing used peripheral blood mononuclear cells (PBMCs), obtained at new diagnosis, from a patient treated with antithyroid drugs. The CDR3 bases are TGTGCCAGCAGCTTGGCGGGGGGAAGCACTGAAGCTTTCTTT. Translation: CASSLAGGSTEAFF.